This paragraph covers one T cell receptor (beta chain) sequence. Sequencing used immunoSEQ multiplex PCR; TCRdb keeps in-frame clones, though not all of them. The table shows tens of thousands of clones, with approximately 92% occurring only once. This entry comes from a study of T cell changes during pregnancy in multiple sclerosis. V dropped 4 bases and J dropped 6 bases, with 13 bases sitting between them. CDR3 length equals 13 residues. CDR1 and CDR2 from the germline V gene are SGHNT and YENEEA. The rearrangement uses TRBV11-3 and TRBJ2-7; D uncertain. The TCR was taken from a female donor with multiple sclerosis, enrolled in a pregnancy study. Sample: CD4+ T cells from peripheral blood mononuclear cells, taken in the third trimester of pregnancy. CDR3 amino acids: CASSSDSVSEQYF. CDR3 in DNA: TGTGCCAGCAGCTCCGATTCAGTAAGCGAGCAGTACTTC.